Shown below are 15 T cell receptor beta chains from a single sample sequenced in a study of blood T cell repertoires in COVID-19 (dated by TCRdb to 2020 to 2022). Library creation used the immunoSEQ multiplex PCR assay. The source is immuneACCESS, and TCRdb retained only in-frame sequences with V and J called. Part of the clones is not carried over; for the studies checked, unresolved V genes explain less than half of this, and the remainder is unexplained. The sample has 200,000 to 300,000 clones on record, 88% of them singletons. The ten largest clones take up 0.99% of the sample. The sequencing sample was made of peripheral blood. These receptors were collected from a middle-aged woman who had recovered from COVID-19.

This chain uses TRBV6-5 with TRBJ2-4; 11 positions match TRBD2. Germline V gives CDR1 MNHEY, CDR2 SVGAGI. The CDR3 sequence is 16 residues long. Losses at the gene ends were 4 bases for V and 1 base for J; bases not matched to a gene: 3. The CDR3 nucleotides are TGTGCCAGCAGTTTAACTAGCGGGAGTGCCAAAAACATTCAGTACTTC. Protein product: CASSLTSGSAKNIQYF.

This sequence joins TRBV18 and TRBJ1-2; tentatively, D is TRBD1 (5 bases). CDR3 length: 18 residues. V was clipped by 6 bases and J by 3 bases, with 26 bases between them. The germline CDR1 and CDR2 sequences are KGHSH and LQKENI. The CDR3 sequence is CASSLGAGSARHDYGYTF. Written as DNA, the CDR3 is TGTGCCAGCTCCCTCGGGGCGGGGAGCGCCCGTCATGACTATGGCTACACCTTC.

CDR3 DNA: TGTGCCAGCACCACCTCAGGGGTATATGGCTACACCTTC. Amino acids: CASTTSGVYGYTF. The chain recombines TRBV7-2 with TRBJ1-2; the D gene is possibly TRBD1 (6 bases). V lost 7 bases and J lost 5, with 14 bases in between. Germline CDR1 and CDR2: SGHTA and FQGNSA. This CDR3 spans 13 amino acids.

The CDR3 sequence is CASSPPRYNEQFF. Here the CDR3 DNA reads TGTGCCAGCTCACCACCGCGGTACAATGAGCAGTTCTTC. The rearrangement joins TRBV18 to TRBJ2-1; D remains unclear. Trimming pared 0 bases from V and 4 bases from J, leaving 4 bases between. The CDR3 spans 13 residues. Germline lookup yields CDR1 KGHSH and CDR2 LQKENI.

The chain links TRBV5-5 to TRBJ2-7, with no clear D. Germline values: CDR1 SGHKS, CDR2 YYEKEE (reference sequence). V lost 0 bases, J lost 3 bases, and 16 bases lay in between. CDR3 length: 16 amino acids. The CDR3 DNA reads TGTGCCAGCAGCTTGGCGTGGCAGGCTGTAGGCTACGAGCAGTACGTC. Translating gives CASSLAWQAVGYEQYV.

The CDR3 protein is CAWEQGGNQPQHF. The CDR3 bases are TGTGCCTGGGAACAGGGGGGCAATCAGCCCCAGCATTTT. The V gene is TRBV30, the J gene TRBJ1-5; TRBD1 matches at 8 bases. CDR1 is GTSNPN, CDR2 SVGIG, per germline (reference sequence). V dropped 5 bases and J dropped 2; count of bases not matched to a gene: 2. The CDR3 loop spans 13 amino acids. Full variable domain (remainder filled in from reference TRBV30 and TRBJ1-5): SQTIHQWPATLVQPVGSPLSLECTVEGTSNPNLYWYRQAAGRGLQLLFYSVGIGQISSEVPQNLSASRPQDRQFILSSKKLLLSDSGFYLCAWEQGGNQPQHFGDGTRLSIL.

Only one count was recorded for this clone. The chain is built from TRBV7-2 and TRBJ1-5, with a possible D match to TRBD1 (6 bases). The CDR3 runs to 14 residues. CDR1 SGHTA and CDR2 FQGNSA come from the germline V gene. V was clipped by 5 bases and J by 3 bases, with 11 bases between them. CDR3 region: CASSHTGYNQPQHF. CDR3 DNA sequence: TGTGCCAGCAGCCACACAGGGTACAATCAGCCCCAGCATTTT.

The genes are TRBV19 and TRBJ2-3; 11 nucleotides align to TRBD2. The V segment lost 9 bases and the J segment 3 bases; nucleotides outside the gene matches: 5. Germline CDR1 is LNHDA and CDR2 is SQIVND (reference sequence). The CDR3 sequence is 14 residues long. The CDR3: CASATSGSTDTQYF. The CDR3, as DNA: TGTGCCAGCGCAACTAGCGGGAGTACAGATACGCAGTATTTT.

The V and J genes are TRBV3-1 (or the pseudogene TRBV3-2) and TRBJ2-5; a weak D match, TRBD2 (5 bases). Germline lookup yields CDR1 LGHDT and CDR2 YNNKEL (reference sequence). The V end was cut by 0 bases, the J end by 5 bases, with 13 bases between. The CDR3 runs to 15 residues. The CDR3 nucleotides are TGTGCCAGCAGCCAAGAACCCACGGGCGGGGAGACCCAGTACTTC. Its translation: CASSQEPTGGETQYF.

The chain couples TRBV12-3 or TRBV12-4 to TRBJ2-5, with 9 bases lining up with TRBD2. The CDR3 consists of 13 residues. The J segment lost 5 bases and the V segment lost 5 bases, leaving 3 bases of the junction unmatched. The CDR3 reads CASSLSGRETQYF. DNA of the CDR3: TGTGCCAGCAGTCTAAGCGGGAGGGAGACCCAGTACTTC.

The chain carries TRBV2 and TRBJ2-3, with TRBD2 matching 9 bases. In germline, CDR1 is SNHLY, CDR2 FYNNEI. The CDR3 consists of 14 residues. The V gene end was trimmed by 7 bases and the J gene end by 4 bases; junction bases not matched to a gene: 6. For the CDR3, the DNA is TGTGCCAGCACCCCTAGCGGGATCCCAGATACGCAGTATTTT. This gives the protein CASTPSGIPDTQYF.

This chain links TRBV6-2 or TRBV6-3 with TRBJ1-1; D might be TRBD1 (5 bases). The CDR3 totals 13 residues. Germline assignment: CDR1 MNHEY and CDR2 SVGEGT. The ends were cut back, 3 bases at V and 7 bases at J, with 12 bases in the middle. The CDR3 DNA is TGTGCCAGCAGTTATTCCCCGGGGGGTGAAGCTTTCTTT. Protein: CASSYSPGGEAFF.

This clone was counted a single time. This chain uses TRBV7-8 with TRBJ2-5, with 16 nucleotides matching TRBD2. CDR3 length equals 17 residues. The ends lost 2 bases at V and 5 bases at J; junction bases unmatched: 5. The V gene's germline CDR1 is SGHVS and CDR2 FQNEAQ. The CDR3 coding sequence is TGTGCCAGCAGCTTAAGGGGACTAGCGGGAGGGGTGGAGACCCAGTACTTC. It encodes CASSLRGLAGGVETQYF. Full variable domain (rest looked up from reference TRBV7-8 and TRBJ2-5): GAGVSQSPRYKVAKRGQDVALRCDPISGHVSLFWYQQALGQGPEFLTYFQNEAQLDKSGLPSDRFFAERPEGSVSTLKIQRTQQEDSAVYLCASSLRGLAGGVETQYFGPGTRLLVL.

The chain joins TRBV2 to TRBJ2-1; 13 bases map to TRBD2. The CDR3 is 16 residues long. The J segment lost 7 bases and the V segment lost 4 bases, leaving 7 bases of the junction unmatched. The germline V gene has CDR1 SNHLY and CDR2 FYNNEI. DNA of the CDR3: TGTGCCAGCAGTGGCACTAGCGGGAGGGGGAGGAATGAGCAGTTCTTC. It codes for CASSGTSGRGRNEQFF.

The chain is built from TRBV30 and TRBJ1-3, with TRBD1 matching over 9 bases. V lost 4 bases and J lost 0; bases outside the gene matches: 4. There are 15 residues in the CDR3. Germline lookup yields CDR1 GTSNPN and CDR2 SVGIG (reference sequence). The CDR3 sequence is CAWTPGQGSGNTIYF. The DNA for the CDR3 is TGTGCCTGGACACCGGGACAGGGCTCTGGAAACACCATATATTTT.